These 11 T cell receptor beta chains were all obtained from the same sample, sequenced in a study of regulatory T cells in long-lasting Graves disease. Time point defined: persistent/refractory GD, antithyroid drugs over 5 years with positive TRAb. There was RNA extracted from PBMCs, and the TCR library was made from it. Researchers made TCR beta libraries by using iRepertoire HTBI primers and running Arm-PCR on CDR3 regions. Each CDR3 protein gets one entry after TCRdb re-called the multiplex PCR reads with MiXCR. This table has roughly 400,000 distinct CDR3 sequences, around 20% appearing once. The sequenced sample was peripheral blood mononuclear cells (PBMCs), obtained when the disease was refractory, from a patient treated with antithyroid drugs. These receptors came from a female donor with Graves disease.

As for this clonotype: Lacking the conserved final phenylalanine or tryptophan, this CDR3 likely reflects a read error. The rearrangement links TRBV3-1 to TRBJ1-6; the D is unclear. The CDR3 is made up of 13 amino acids. The germline CDR1 and CDR2 sequences are LGHDT and YNNKEL (reference sequence). Trimming removed 1 base from V and 7 bases from J, with 5 bases in between. This CDR3 is CASSQGQNSPLHL. CDR3 nucleotide sequence: TGTGCCAGCAGCCAAGGGCAAAATTCACCCCTCCACCTT.

This clonotype was recorded a few times. The rearrangement links TRBV3-1 to TRBJ2-7; 8 nucleotides line up with TRBD2. Germline values: CDR1 LGHDT, CDR2 YNNKEL (reference sequence). The V segment lost 1 base and the J segment 2 bases; nucleotides outside the gene matches: 4. The CDR3 is 15 amino acids. DNA for the CDR3: TGTGCCAGCAGCCAAGGCCCGGGAGGGGCCTACGAGCAGTACTTC. It codes for CASSQGPGGAYEQYF.

This clonotype was observed at least ten times. J is TRBJ1-6 and V is TRBV7-9; D not certain. This CDR3 is 14 amino acids long. Germline CDR1 and CDR2: SEHNR and FQNEAQ (reference sequence). V shed 4 bases and J shed 9 bases, with 13 bases lying between them. Here the CDR3 DNA reads TGTGCCAGCAGCTCAGACCTGGGAGGTTCACCCCTCCACTTT. It specifies CASSSDLGGSPLHF.

This clonotype has a count of ten or more. V and J are TRBV2 and TRBJ2-7; maybe TRBD2 (6 bases). This CDR3 is built from 15 residues. V lost 8 bases and J 2 bases, leaving 19 bases between the germline ends. Per germline, CDR1 SNHLY and CDR2 FYNNEI. The DNA for the CDR3 is TGTGCCAGCCCCCCCCCGGACGGAGGGACCTACGAGCAGTACTTC. Translated: CASPPPDGGTYEQYF. The entire variable domain, with the rest obtained from reference TRBV2 and TRBJ2-7, is as follows: EPEVTQTPSHQVTQMGQEVILRCVPISNHLYFYWYRQILGQKVEFLVSFYNNEISEKSEIFDDQFSVERPDGSNFTLKIRSTKLEDSAMYFCASPPPDGGTYEQYFGPGTRLTVT.

The chain has TRBV20-1 and TRBJ2-7; D is possibly TRBD1 (6 bases). CDR3 length equals 14 residues. V lost 1 base, J lost 1 base, and 11 bases lay in between. The germline V gene has CDR1 DFQATT and CDR2 SNEGSKA (reference sequence). DNA of the CDR3: TGCAGTGCTAGAGCAGCAGGGGCGTCCTACGAGCAGTACTTC. Encoded protein: CSARAAGASYEQYF.

The table lists this clonotype with many counts. The chain links TRBV28 to TRBJ2-5; TRBD1 might be the D (5 bases). The CDR3 totals 14 residues. Germline-derived CDR1 and CDR2 are MDHEN and SYDVKM. The germline V and J ends were trimmed by 5 bases and 2 bases, with 12 bases remaining between them. The CDR3: CASSLPTGQETQYF. The CDR3 nucleotides are TGTGCCAGCAGTCTGCCTACAGGACAAGAGACCCAGTACTTC.

This clonotype appeared many times. The V call is TRBV28, the J call TRBJ2-1; D is ambiguous. CDR3 size: 12 residues. The V gene's germline CDR1 is MDHEN and CDR2 SYDVKM. Trimming cost V 7 bases and J 7 bases, with 11 bases left between them. The CDR3 loop reads CASKLAPNEQFF. The CDR3 region has the DNA TGTGCCAGCAAGTTAGCCCCAAATGAGCAGTTCTTC.

In DNA form, the CDR3 reads TGTGCCAGCACTCCCCCTGGGCGCGAGGGCCACACCTTC. Its translation: CASTPPGREGHTF. V and J are TRBV28 and TRBJ1-2, with no clear D. The CDR3 runs to 13 residues. The germline V gene encodes CDR1 MDHEN and CDR2 SYDVKM. V was pared by 7 bases and J by 12 bases, with 21 bases between.

Concerning this clonotype itself: A much larger clone is a single base away; this may be a read error. V is TRBV5-5 and J is TRBJ2-7; D unresolved. CDR1 is SGHKS, CDR2 YYEKEE, per germline (reference sequence). This CDR3 has 15 amino acids. The DNA of the CDR3 is TGTGCCAGCAGCTTGGCCGGCGGATACTCCTACGAGCGGTACTTC. This encodes CASSLAGGYSYERYF.

This clonotype was detected only a few times. The V gene is TRBV7-3, the J gene TRBJ2-2; D gene unclear. Germline CDR1 reads SGHTA; CDR2 reads FQGTGA. CDR3 length equals 13 residues. The V end was cut by 5 bases, the J end by 5 bases, with 9 bases between. The CDR3 DNA reads TGTGCCAGCAGCGTATCCCGGACCGGGGAGCTGTTTTTT. Translation: CASSVSRTGELFF.

The chain is built from TRBV6-2 or TRBV6-3 and TRBJ2-7, with 8 bases lining up with TRBD1. The V segment lost 2 bases and the J segment 7 bases; nucleotides outside the gene matches: 10. This CDR3 has 15 amino acids. CDR1 is MNHEY and CDR2 is SVGEGT in the germline V gene. CDR3 DNA: TGTGCCAGCAGTTACCGCCGGACAGGGACGGGTGAGCAGTACTTC. Its translation: CASSYRRTGTGEQYF.